This entry features one T cell receptor beta chain sequence. Its specificity is unknown. Germline assignment: CDR1 MNHNY and CDR2 SVGAGI (reference sequence). The CDR3 is 13 amino acids. The V gene lost 7 bases and the J gene lost 5 bases, with 12 bases spanning the gap. Pooled together were second doses at about 4 or about 12 weeks. The data originate from a study of T cell responses to AZD1222 COVID-19 vaccine. Findings and caveats of the study: Possibly, clonal diversity was underestimated; donors were largely white British and included more females. Repertoire collection took place solely once the T cell response had peaked. Just 5 or 6 AZD1222 recipients tested seropositive at baseline.

Sequenced by immunoSEQ multiplex PCR; TCRdb stores in-frame clones only, minus some. The sample includes 90,000 to 120,000 clones, around nine tenths seen only once; the top ten take about 6.6%. The material was peripheral blood, obtained 28 days after the second AZD1222 dose. The chain recombines TRBV6-6 with TRBJ1-5; D remains unclear. The sequence came from an adult who received the AZD1222 COVID-19 vaccine. Here the CDR3 reads CASTPDRDQPQHF. In DNA, the CDR3 is TGTGCCAGCACCCCGGACCGAGATCAGCCCCAGCATTTT.